The rows below give T cell receptor beta chains drawn from one sample of a study of cytomegalovirus exposure and HLA in healthy donors. Clones were sequenced by immunoSEQ multiplex PCR, and TCRdb holds only the in-frame ones, with some missing. The repertoire holds about 82,000 clones, with around 76% as singletons. The sequenced material came from PBMCs. All receptors derive from a woman in her forties or fifties in good health and CMV-seropositive. Both conserved end residues are part of each CDR3.

v_call: TRBV5-6; j_call: TRBJ2-7; cdr3_aa: CASSFEPGLWSAQYF
v_call: TRBV2; j_call: TRBJ2-2; cdr3_aa: CASMSGRAGMNTGELFF
v_call: TRBV5-1; j_call: TRBJ2-6; cdr3_aa: CASWDTASGANVLTF
v_call: TRBV7-2; j_call: TRBJ1-2; cdr3_aa: CASSLAGGLGYTF
v_call: TRBV28; j_call: TRBJ2-2; cdr3_aa: CASSLALYRQTGRTGELFF
v_call: TRBV11-2; j_call: TRBJ1-4; cdr3_aa: CASSLQGTNEKLFF
v_call: TRBV2; j_call: TRBJ1-2; cdr3_aa: CASTTRGLDYGYTF
v_call: TRBV4-1; j_call: TRBJ1-5; cdr3_aa: CASSQAGLGAGQPQHF
v_call: TRBV4-1; j_call: TRBJ2-1; cdr3_aa: CASRRQGADEQFF
v_call: TRBV29-1; j_call: TRBJ1-2; cdr3_aa: CSVRSRGANYGYTF
v_call: TRBV5-1; j_call: TRBJ1-5; cdr3_aa: CASSLDRDQPQHF
v_call: TRBV6-4; j_call: TRBJ2-3; cdr3_aa: CASSATVTDTQYF
v_call: TRBV6-5; j_call: TRBJ1-5; cdr3_aa: CASSSQGRDQPQHF
v_call: TRBV5-8; j_call: TRBJ2-3; cdr3_aa: CASSLGGSTDTQYF
v_call: TRBV7-2; j_call: TRBJ2-3; cdr3_aa: CASSPETSAVGADTQYF
v_call: TRBV7-8; j_call: TRBJ2-3; cdr3_aa: CASSLAPRDGPSTDTQYF
v_call: TRBV7-9; j_call: TRBJ2-3; cdr3_aa: CASSLVSKTSGGREDTQYF
v_call: TRBV5-1; j_call: TRBJ1-5; cdr3_aa: CASSLGDGDRPQHF
v_call: TRBV6-6; j_call: TRBJ1-1; cdr3_aa: CASSRPGGTEAFF
v_call: TRBV5-4; j_call: TRBJ2-5; cdr3_aa: CASSGMRDREKETQYF
v_call: TRBV18; j_call: TRBJ1-1; cdr3_aa: CASSPSSPGPEAFF
v_call: TRBV4-2; j_call: TRBJ2-1; cdr3_aa: CASSQSAGSHNNEQFF
v_call: TRBV6-1; j_call: TRBJ2-3; cdr3_aa: CASSPRGVDTQYF
v_call: TRBV7-2; j_call: TRBJ2-5; cdr3_aa: CASRPPGQGKAQYF
v_call: TRBV5-6; j_call: TRBJ2-5; cdr3_aa: CASSSGTAKETQYF
v_call: TRBV4-1; j_call: TRBJ1-4; cdr3_aa: CASSLTVLEKLFF
v_call: TRBV19; j_call: TRBJ2-1; cdr3_aa: CASSRGELYNEQFF
v_call: TRBV14; j_call: TRBJ1-5; cdr3_aa: CASSHWDRSNQPQHF
v_call: TRBV15; j_call: TRBJ1-1; cdr3_aa: CATSSQQGVTEAFF
v_call: TRBV7-8; j_call: TRBJ2-2; cdr3_aa: CASSLVGGRTGELFF
v_call: TRBV18; j_call: TRBJ1-5; cdr3_aa: CASAGQANQPQHF
v_call: TRBV6-5; j_call: TRBJ2-4; cdr3_aa: CASSVDGGNIQYF
v_call: TRBV30; j_call: TRBJ1-6; cdr3_aa: CAWSVPRRSYNSPLHF
v_call: TRBV9; j_call: TRBJ1-2; cdr3_aa: CASSVGATRSYGYTF
v_call: TRBV2; j_call: TRBJ1-4; cdr3_aa: CASSDLGRRATNEKLFF
v_call: TRBV18; j_call: TRBJ1-2; cdr3_aa: CASSPDRTNYGYTF
v_call: TRBV9; j_call: TRBJ2-1; cdr3_aa: CASSDSGSGHNEQFF
v_call: TRBV5-1; j_call: TRBJ2-1; cdr3_aa: CASSSDRGDNEQFF
v_call: TRBV30; j_call: TRBJ1-5; cdr3_aa: CAWSGQLLNQPQHF
v_call: TRBV2; j_call: TRBJ2-4; cdr3_aa: CASSEPQGLAKNIQYF
v_call: TRBV29-1; j_call: TRBJ1-1; cdr3_aa: CSDQGQGYGEAFF
v_call: TRBV28; j_call: TRBJ2-1; cdr3_aa: CASSLELAGGYNEQFF